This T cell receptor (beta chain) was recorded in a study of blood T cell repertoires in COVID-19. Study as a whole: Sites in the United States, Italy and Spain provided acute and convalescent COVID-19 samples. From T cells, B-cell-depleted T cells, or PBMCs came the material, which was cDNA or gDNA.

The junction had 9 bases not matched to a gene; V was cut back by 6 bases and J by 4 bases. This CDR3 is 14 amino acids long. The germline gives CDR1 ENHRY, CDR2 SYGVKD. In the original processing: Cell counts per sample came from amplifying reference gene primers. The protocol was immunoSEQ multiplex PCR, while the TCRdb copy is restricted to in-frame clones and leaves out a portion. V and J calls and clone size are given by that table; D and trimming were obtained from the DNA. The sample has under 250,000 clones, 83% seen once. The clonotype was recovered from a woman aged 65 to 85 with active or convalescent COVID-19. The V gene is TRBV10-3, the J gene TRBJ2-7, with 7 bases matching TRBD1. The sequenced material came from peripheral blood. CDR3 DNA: TGTGCCATCAGCCCTCCGGGACAGCTATACGAGCAGTACTTC. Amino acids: CAISPPGQLYEQYF.